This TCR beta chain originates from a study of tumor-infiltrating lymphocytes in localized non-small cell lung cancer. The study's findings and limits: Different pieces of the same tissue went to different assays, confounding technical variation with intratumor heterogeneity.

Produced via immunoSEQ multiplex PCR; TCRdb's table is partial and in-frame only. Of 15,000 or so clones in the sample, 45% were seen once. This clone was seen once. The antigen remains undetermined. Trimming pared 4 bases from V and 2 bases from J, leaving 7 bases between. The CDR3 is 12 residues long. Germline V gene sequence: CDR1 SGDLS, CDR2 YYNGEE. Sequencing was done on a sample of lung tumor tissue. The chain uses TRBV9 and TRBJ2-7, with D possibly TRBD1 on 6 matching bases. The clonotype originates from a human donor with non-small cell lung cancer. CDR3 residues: CASSRTAYEQYF. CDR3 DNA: TGTGCCAGCAGCAGGACAGCCTACGAGCAGTACTTC.